Listed here are 12 T cell receptor beta chains from one sample, sequenced in a study of blood T cells in healthy people across ages. Primed by a sample-barcoded 5' primer and a J-beta primer mix, a second PCR proceeded for about 6 to 12 cycles. One entry per CDR3 protein results from TCRdb running MiXCR on the 5' RACE reads. The sample includes 1 million to 1.2 million distinct CDR3 sequences, roughly two fifths of them seen just once. Sequencing input: blood. All receptors derive from a young man in good health.

The chain carries TRBV28 and TRBJ2-1; D might be TRBD1 (5 bases). The CDR3 totals 14 residues. Germline CDR1 and CDR2: MDHEN and SYDVKM. Between the trimmed V and J ends, which lost 6 bases and 4 bases, there was a span of 13 bases. CDR3 protein: CASRNSDRYNEQFF. The DNA of the CDR3 is TGTGCCAGCAGAAACAGCGACAGATACAATGAGCAGTTCTTC.

This clonotype was detected a few times. The genes are TRBV20-1 and TRBJ2-5; D may be TRBD1 (5 bases). The germline gives CDR1 DFQATT, CDR2 SNEGSKA (reference sequence). This CDR3 region has 13 residues. V gave up 3 bases and J gave up 4 bases, with 12 bases separating them. CDR3 loop: CSARPWQGETQYF. Here the CDR3 DNA reads TGCAGTGCTAGGCCCTGGCAGGGAGAGACCCAGTACTTC.

This chain connects TRBV7-9 to TRBJ1-1; 7 nucleotides align to TRBD1. V dropped 0 bases and J dropped 5; count of bases not matched to a gene: 9. The germline CDR1 and CDR2 sequences are SEHNR and FQNEAQ (reference sequence). This CDR3 spans 16 amino acids. This CDR3 is CASSLARSRGGTEAFF. CDR3 nucleotides: TGTGCCAGCAGCTTAGCTAGAAGCAGGGGGGGGACTGAAGCTTTCTTT.

The chain links TRBV6-5 to TRBJ2-2, with 7 bases aligning to TRBD2. V was clipped by 4 bases and J by 2 bases; unmatched bases: 1. Germline assignment: CDR1 MNHEY and CDR2 SVGAGI. The CDR3 length is 14 residues. CDR3 loop: CASSWEGNTGELFF. The CDR3 DNA reads TGTGCCAGCAGTTGGGAGGGTAACACCGGGGAGCTGTTTTTT.

The chain couples TRBV2 to TRBJ2-1; TRBD2 matches at 12 bases. The CDR3 covers 14 residues. Per the germline V gene, CDR1 is SNHLY and CDR2 is FYNNEI. J gave up 7 bases and V 8 bases, and 6 bases lay outside the gene matches. The DNA of the CDR3 is TGTGCCAGCGGGGGACTAGCGGGCGGTAATGAGCAGTTCTTC. Its protein is CASGGLAGGNEQFF.

This clonotype was counted between two and nine times. The chain employs TRBV4-2 and TRBJ2-2; D gene ambiguous. The CDR3 covers 14 residues. V was pared by 0 bases and J by 4 bases, with 6 bases between. Germline V gives CDR1 LGHNA, CDR2 YNFKEQ. CDR3 in DNA: TGTGCCAGCAGCCAAGATAGTGGCACCGGGGAGCTGTTTTTT. It yields the protein CASSQDSGTGELFF.

This chain links TRBV7-2 with TRBJ1-2; 11 nucleotides line up with TRBD1. The CDR3 covers 15 residues. The junction had 13 bases not matched to a gene; V was cut back by 8 bases and J by 8 bases. Germline lookup yields CDR1 SGHTA and CDR2 FQGNSA. The CDR3 DNA reads TGTGCCAGCGGAAGGCGAGGACAGGGGGCGAAAGGCTACACCTTC. It specifies CASGRRGQGAKGYTF.

This clonotype showed up just a few times. This rearrangement joins TRBV18 to TRBJ2-7; a possible D gene is TRBD1 (6 bases). V was pared by 2 bases and J by 7 bases, with 9 bases between. This CDR3 has 12 amino acids. CDR1 and CDR2 (germline): KGHSH, LQKENI. Here the CDR3 DNA reads TGTGCCAGCTCACCAGGGGGCAGGGAGCAGTACTTC. Its protein is CASSPGGREQYF.

J is TRBJ2-3 and V is TRBV4-1; D remains unclear. With 4 bases removed from V and 8 bases from J, the gap between germline ends came to 16 bases. The germline CDR1 and CDR2 sequences are MGHRA and YSYEKL. There are 14 residues in the CDR3. The CDR3 bases are TGCGCCAGCAGCCCCCCGGTAGTAGGTGGTACGCAGTATTTT. Protein: CASSPPVVGGTQYF.

The chain carries TRBV6-5 and TRBJ2-7, with D perhaps TRBD2 (6 bases). V was pared by 6 bases and J by 2 bases, with 14 bases between. The CDR3 loop spans 14 amino acids. Germline-derived CDR1 and CDR2 are MNHEY and SVGAGI. The CDR3 DNA follows: TGTGCCAGCAGCCGCGGGACTTTTGCCTACGAGCAGTACTTC. It is translated as CASSRGTFAYEQYF.

The chain combines TRBV3-1 with TRBJ1-1; TRBD1 agrees at 9 bases. CDR1 and CDR2 from the germline V gene are LGHDT and YNNKEL (reference sequence). The CDR3 is 14 residues long. The ends lost 1 base at V and 4 bases at J; junction bases unmatched: 1. Here the CDR3 reads CASSQGTGVTEAFF. CDR3 bases: TGTGCCAGCAGCCAAGGGACAGGGGTCACTGAAGCTTTCTTT.

The chain uses TRBV12-3 or TRBV12-4 and TRBJ2-5; maybe TRBD1 (6 bases). CDR3 length equals 13 residues. V lost 5 bases and J 11 bases, leaving 18 bases between the germline ends. The CDR3 here is CASSADSRNEQYF. In DNA, the CDR3 is TGTGCCAGCAGTGCGGACAGCCGAAATGAGCAGTACTTC.